This T cell receptor (beta chain) came from a study of T cells in localized non-small cell lung cancer. Study conclusions and caveats: Researchers found a median roughly 50 of the top 100 tumor clones in adjacent lung. There was an association of higher blood T cell density with longer overall survival. As only one tumor region underwent sequencing, heterogeneity remains possible.

The V and J ends lost 0 bases and 6 bases, in that order; junction bases with no gene match: 8. Germline-derived CDR1 and CDR2 are LGHNA and YSLEER. The CDR3 consists of 17 residues. This clone was seen just once. Its antigen is as yet unknown. Sequenced by immunoSEQ multiplex PCR; TCRdb stores in-frame clones only, minus some. The sample contains about 15,000 clones, 85% to 90% of which appear only once. This TCR derives from a woman aged 40-75 years with stage I lung adenocarcinoma. J is TRBJ2-2 and V is TRBV4-3; 9 bases fit TRBD2. The source material was peripheral blood, sampled before any cancer treatment. For the CDR3, the DNA is TGCGCCAGCAGCCAAGAGGGGGCTAGCGGGGTCGCCGGGGAGCTGTTTTTT. It yields the protein CASSQEGASGVAGELFF.